This T cell receptor (beta chain) was sequenced for a study of CD4 T cells in relation to SARS-CoV-2 and coronaviruses. For the study at large: PBMCs were cultured with antigen for roughly nine days before TCR beta sequencing.

The CDR3 totals 15 residues. V lost 3 bases and J lost 6, with 13 bases in between. Germline values: CDR1 SGHDT, CDR2 YYEEEE. Findings and limits, study-wide: This crossreactivity analysis covered spike protein alone, no other viral proteins.

Of note for this clone: Its antigen is still unknown.

The table came from immunoSEQ multiplex PCR; TCRdb's copy has only in-frame clones and leaves some out. The sample carries around 23,000 clones, over 65% recorded once. Before the COVID-19 pandemic, during about 2010-2018, CD4+ T cells were taken from unexposed donors. After roughly ten days of culture, CD4+ T cells were isolated. Sequenced: CD4+ T cells from PBMCs, cultured in vitro. The TCR sequence derives from a human donor in good health. The chain uses TRBV5-6 and TRBJ1-6; D possibly corresponds to TRBD1 (5 bases). The CDR3 DNA reads as TGTGCCAGCAGCTCGGTGGGGACGGTTAATTCACCCCTCCACTTT. Its translation: CASSSVGTVNSPLHF.